This T cell receptor beta chain originates from a study of cytomegalovirus exposure and HLA in healthy donors. This clone was detected a few times. Its antigen is not identified. Study-level findings and limits: In an earlier analysis, in under 700 donors, most V segments appeared productive either ~87% or ~30% of the time. Many donors carried some public TCRs, although rarity characterized most TCR sequences. Among the most significant clusters, several appeared linked to common viral pathogens in a later analysis. Later work found that TCR association rates differed between HLA loci; DRB1 had the most and HLA-C the fewest.

Use of 60 Vbeta and 13 Jbeta primers characterized the PCR. Measured with immunoSEQ multiplex PCR; TCRdb has only the in-frame clones, and not every one. The table shows 100,000 to 150,000 clones, with roughly 14% occurring only once. What was sequenced was PBMCs. This clonotype originated in a woman aged 18 to 35 in good health and CMV-seronegative.

In DNA form, the CDR3 reads TGTGCCAGCAGACCGGGACAAACGAACACTGAAGCTTTCTTT. Its translation: CASRPGQTNTEAFF. The rearrangement joins TRBV2 to TRBJ1-1; a possible D gene is TRBD1 (6 bases). V shed 6 bases and J shed 1 base, with 12 bases lying between them. The CDR3 runs to 14 residues. Looked up from germline, CDR1 is SNHLY and CDR2 is FYNNEI.